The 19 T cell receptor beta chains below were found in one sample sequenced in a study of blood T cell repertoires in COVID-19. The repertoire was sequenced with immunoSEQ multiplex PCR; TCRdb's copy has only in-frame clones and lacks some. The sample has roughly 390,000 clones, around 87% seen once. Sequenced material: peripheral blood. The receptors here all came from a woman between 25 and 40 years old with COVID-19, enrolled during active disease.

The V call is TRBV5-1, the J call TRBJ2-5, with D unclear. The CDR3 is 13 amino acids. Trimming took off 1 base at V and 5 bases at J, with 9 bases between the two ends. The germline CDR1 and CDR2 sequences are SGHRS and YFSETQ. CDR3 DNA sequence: TGCGCCAGCAGCTTGACCGCGTGGGAGACCCAGTACTTC. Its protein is CASSLTAWETQYF.

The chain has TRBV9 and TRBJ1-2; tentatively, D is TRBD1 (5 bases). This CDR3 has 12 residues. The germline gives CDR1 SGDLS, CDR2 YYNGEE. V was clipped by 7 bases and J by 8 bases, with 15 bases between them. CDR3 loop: CASGETGRGYTF. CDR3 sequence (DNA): TGTGCCAGCGGAGAAACAGGCCGCGGCTACACCTTC.

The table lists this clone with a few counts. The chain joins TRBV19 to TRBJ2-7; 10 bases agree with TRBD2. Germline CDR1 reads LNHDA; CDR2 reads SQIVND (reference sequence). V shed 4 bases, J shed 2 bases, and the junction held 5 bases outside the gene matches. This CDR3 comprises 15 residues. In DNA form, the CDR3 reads TGTGCCAGTAGTAGAGGACTAGCGGAGGCCTACGAGCAGTACTTC. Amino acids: CASSRGLAEAYEQYF.

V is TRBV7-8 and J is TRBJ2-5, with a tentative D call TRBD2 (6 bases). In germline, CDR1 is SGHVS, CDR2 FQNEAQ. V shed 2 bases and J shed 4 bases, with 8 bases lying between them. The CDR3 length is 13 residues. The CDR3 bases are TGTGCCAGCAGCTTATGGGGGGTAGAGACCCAGTACTTC. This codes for CASSLWGVETQYF.

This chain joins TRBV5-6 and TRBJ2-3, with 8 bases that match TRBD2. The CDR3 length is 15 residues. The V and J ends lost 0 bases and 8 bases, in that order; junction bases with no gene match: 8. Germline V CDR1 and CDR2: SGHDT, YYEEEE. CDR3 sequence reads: CASSLVQREWGTQYF. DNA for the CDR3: TGTGCCAGCAGCTTGGTCCAGCGGGAGTGGGGTACGCAGTATTTT.

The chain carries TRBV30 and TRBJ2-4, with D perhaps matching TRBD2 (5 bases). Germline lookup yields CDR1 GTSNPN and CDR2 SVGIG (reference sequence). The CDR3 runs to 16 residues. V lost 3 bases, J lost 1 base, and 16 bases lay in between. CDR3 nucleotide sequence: TGTGCCTGGAGGGGCCGGGGTCCGAAGGCCAAAAACATTCAGTACTTC. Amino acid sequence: CAWRGRGPKAKNIQYF.

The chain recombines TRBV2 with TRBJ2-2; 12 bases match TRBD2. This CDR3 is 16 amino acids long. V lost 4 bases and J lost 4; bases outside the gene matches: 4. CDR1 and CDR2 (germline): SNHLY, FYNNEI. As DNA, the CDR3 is TGTGCCAGCAGTGGACTAGCGGGAGCCCTCACCGGGGAGCTGTTTTTT. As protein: CASSGLAGALTGELFF.

CDR3 amino acids: CASSQVGQGLYNEQFF. The CDR3 DNA reads TGTGCCAGCAGCCAAGTGGGCCAGGGGCTCTACAATGAGCAGTTCTTC. The chain carries TRBV4-2 and TRBJ2-1; D is possibly TRBD1 (6 bases). With 1 base removed from V and 3 bases from J, the gap between germline ends came to 13 bases. Per the germline V gene, CDR1 is LGHNA and CDR2 is YNFKEQ. The CDR3 is 16 residues long.

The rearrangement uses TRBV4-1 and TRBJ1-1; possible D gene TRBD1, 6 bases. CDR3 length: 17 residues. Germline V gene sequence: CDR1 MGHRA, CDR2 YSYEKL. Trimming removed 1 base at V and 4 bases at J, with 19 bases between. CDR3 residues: CASSQGRAEGGGTEAFF. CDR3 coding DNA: TGCGCCAGCAGCCAAGGAAGGGCCGAGGGAGGGGGCACTGAAGCTTTCTTT.

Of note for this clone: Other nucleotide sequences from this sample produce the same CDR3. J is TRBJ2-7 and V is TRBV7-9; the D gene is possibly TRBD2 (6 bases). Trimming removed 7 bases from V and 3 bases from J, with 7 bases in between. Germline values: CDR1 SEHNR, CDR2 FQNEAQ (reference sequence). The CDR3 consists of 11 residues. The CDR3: CASTGSYEQYF. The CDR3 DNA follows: TGTGCCAGCACCGGGAGCTACGAGCAGTACTTC.

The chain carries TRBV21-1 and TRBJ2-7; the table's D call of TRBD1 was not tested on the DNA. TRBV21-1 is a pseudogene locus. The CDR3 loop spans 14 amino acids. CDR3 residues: CASSFPGQGYEQYF. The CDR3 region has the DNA TGTGCCAGCAGCTTTCCGGGACAGGGATACGAGCAGTACTTC.

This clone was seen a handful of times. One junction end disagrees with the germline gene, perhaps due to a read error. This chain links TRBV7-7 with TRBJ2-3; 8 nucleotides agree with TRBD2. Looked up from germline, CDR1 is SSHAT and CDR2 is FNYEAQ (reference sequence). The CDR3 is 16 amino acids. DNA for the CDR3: TGTGCTAGCAGCTTAGCGCCAGCGGGAGTCCCAGATACGCAGTATTTT. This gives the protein CASSLAPAGVPDTQYF. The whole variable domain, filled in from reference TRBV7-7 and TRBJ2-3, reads GAGVSQSPRYKVTKRGQDVTLRCDPISSHATLYWYQQALGQGPEFLTYFNYEAQPDKSGLPSDRFSAERPEGSISTLTIQRTEQRDSAMYRCASSLAPAGVPDTQYFGPGTRLTVL.

Here the CDR3 reads CASSSLGAGGRETQYF. DNA for the CDR3: TGTGCCAGCAGCTCCCTTGGAGCGGGAGGCAGGGAGACCCAGTACTTC. The V gene is TRBV7-2, the J gene TRBJ2-5; 9 nucleotides agree with TRBD2. There are 16 residues in the CDR3. Germline V gives CDR1 SGHTA, CDR2 FQGNSA. Trimming removed 4 bases from V and 5 bases from J; junction bases left unmatched: 11. The whole variable domain, remainder taken from reference TRBV7-2 and TRBJ2-5, is GAGVSQSPSNKVTEKGKDVELRCDPISGHTALYWYRQSLGQGLEFLIYFQGNSAPDKSGLPSDRFSAERTGGSVSTLTIQRTQQEDSAVYLCASSSLGAGGRETQYFGPGTRLLVL.

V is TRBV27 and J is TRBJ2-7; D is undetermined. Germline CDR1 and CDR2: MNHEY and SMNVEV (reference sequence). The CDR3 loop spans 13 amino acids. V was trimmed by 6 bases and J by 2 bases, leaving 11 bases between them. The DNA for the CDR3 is TGTGCCAGCAGCATGACAAACCCCTACGAGCAGTACTTC. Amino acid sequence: CASSMTNPYEQYF.

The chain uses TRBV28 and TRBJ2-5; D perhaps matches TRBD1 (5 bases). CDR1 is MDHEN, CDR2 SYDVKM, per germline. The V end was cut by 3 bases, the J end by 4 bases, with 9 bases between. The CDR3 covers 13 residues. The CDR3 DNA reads TGTGCCAGCAGTTTGGGGCGGCTAGAGACCCAGTACTTC. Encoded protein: CASSLGRLETQYF. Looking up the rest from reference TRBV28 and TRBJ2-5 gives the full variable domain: DVKVTQSSRYLVKRTGEKVFLECVQDMDHENMFWYRQDPGLGLRLIYFSYDVKMKEKGDIPEGYSVSREKKERFSLILESASTNQTSMYLCASSLGRLETQYFGPGTRLLVL.

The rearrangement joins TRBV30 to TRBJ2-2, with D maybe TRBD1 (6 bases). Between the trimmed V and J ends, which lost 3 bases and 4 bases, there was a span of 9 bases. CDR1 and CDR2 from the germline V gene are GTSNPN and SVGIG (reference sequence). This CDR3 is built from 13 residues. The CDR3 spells CAWSGQITGELFF. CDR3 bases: TGTGCCTGGAGCGGACAGATCACCGGGGAGCTGTTTTTT. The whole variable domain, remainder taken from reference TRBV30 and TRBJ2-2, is SQTIHQWPATLVQPVGSPLSLECTVEGTSNPNLYWYRQAAGRGLQLLFYSVGIGQISSEVPQNLSASRPQDRQFILSSKKLLLSDSGFYLCAWSGQITGELFFGEGSRLTVL.

In DNA, the CDR3 is TGTGCCAGCAGTACCCGCTTCCGGGACAGGGAACCCTACGAGCAGTACTTC. Protein product: CASSTRFRDREPYEQYF. The chain combines TRBV28 with TRBJ2-7, with 9 nucleotides matching TRBD1. The V gene's germline CDR1 is MDHEN and CDR2 SYDVKM. V shed 5 bases and J 2 bases; nucleotides not matched to a gene: 13. The CDR3 length is 17 residues.

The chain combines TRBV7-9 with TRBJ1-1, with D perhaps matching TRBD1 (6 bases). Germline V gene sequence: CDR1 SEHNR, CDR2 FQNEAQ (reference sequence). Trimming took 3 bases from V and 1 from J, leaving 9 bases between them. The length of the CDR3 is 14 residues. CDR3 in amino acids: CASSFTGKNTEAFF. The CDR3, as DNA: TGTGCCAGCAGCTTTACAGGGAAGAACACTGAAGCTTTCTTT.

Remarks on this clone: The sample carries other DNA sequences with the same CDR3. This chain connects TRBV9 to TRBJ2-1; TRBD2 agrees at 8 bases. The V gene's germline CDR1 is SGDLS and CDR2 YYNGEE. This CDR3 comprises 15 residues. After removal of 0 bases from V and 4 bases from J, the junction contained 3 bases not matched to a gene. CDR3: CASSVVAGPYNEQFF. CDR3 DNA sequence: TGTGCCAGCAGCGTAGTAGCGGGACCTTACAATGAGCAGTTCTTC.